Included here is one T cell receptor beta chain sequence, with context. The data are from a study of blood T cell repertoires in COVID-19. Study as a whole: Nucleic acid was either cDNA or gDNA, and it came from T cells, B-cell-depleted T cells, or PBMCs.

Study processing details: The authors estimated nucleated cell counts from reference gene primer amplification. The repertoire was sequenced with immunoSEQ multiplex PCR; TCRdb's copy has only in-frame clones and lacks some. That table supplies the V and J calls and clone size; D and trimming were determined from the DNA. The sample comprises about 170,000 clones, approximately 86% of which are singletons, and approximately 1.1% rests with the top ten. The origin of this receptor is a man between 60 and 70 years old who had recovered from COVID-19. The sequencing input was peripheral blood.

In nucleotides, the CDR3 is TGTGCCAGCAGCTTGAAGACAGGCAATCAGCCCCAGCATTTT. It codes for CASSLKTGNQPQHF. The chain uses TRBV5-5 and TRBJ1-5; a possible D gene is TRBD1 (5 bases). The CDR3 is 14 amino acids. V was shortened by 1 base and J by 2 bases, with 7 bases between the two germline ends. Germline V gene data show CDR1 as SGHKS and CDR2 as YYEKEE (reference sequence).